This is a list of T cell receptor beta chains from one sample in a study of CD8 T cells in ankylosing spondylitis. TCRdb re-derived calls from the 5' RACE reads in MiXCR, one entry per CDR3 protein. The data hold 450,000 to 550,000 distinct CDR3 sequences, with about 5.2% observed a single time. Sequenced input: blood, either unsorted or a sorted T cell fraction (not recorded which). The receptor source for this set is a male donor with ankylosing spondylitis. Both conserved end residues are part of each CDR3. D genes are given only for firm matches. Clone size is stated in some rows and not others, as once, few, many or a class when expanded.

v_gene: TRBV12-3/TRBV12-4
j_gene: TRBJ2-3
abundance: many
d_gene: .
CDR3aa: CASSPLASTDTQYF
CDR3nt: TGTGCCAGCAGTCCCCTAGCGAGCACAGATACGCAGTATTTT

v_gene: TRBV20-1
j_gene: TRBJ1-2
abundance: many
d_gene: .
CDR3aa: CSQTVLYDGYTF
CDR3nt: TGCAGCCAGACTGTACTCTATGATGGCTACACCTTC

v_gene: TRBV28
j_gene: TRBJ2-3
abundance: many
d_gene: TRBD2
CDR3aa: CASSSPGTSGRGRQYF
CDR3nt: TGTGCCAGCAGTTCCCCCGGGACTAGCGGGAGAGGGAGGCAGTATTTT

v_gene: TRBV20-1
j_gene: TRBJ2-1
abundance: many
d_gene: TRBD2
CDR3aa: CSARVGTNFDEQFF
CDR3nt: TGCAGTGCTAGAGTCGGGACTAATTTCGATGAGCAGTTCTTC

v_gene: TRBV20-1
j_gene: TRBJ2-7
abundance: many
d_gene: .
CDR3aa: CSARGDSGVSYEQYF
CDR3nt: TGCAGTGCTCGAGGGGATTCGGGGGTCTCCTACGAGCAGTACTTC

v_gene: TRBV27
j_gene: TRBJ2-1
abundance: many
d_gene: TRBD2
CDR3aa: CASSQGLPYYNEQFF
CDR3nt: TGTGCCAGCAGTCAGGGACTACCATACTACAATGAGCAGTTCTTC

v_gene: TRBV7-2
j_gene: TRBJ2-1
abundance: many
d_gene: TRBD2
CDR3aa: CASSPRVSSGGNEQFF
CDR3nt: TGTGCCAGCAGCCCCCGTGTGAGTAGCGGGGGTAATGAGCAGTTCTTC

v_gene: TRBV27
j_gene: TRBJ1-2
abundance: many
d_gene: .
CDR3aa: CASSPDIYLLYGYTF
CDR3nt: TGTGCCAGCAGTCCTGACATTTACCTCCTCTATGGCTACACCTTC

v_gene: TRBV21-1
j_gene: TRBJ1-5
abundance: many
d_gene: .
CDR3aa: CASPSGVQPQHF
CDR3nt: TGTGCCAGCCCAAGCGGGGTTCAGCCCCAGCATTTT

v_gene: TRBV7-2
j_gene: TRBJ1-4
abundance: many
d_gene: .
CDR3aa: CASSLGQDRKLFF
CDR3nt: TGTGCCAGCAGCTTAGGACAGGATCGCAAACTGTTTTTT

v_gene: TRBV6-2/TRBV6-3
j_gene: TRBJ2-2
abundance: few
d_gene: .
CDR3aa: CASARGGLYTGELFF
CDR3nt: TGTGCCAGCGCGCGTGGTGGGTTGTACACCGGGGAGCTGTTTTTT

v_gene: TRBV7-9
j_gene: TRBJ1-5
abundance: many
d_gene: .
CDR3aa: CASSRTGDQPQHF
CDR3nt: TGTGCCAGCTCACGCACGGGGGATCAGCCCCAGCATTTT

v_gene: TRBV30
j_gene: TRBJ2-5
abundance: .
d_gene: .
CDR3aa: CAWGMGLKETQYF
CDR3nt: TGTGCCTGGGGGATGGGGCTCAAAGAGACCCAGTACTTC

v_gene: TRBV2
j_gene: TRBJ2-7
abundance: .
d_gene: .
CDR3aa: CASSRVQGRALEQYF
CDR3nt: TGTGCCAGCAGTCGGGTTCAGGGGCGGGCGCTGGAGCAGTACTTC

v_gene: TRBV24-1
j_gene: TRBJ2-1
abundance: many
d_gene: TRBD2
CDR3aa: CATSDPIGPGGLNEQFF
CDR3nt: TGTGCCACCAGTGACCCCATAGGGCCGGGGGGGCTCAATGAGCAGTTCTTC

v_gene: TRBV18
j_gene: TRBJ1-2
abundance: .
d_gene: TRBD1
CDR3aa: CASSPLSNAGGNGYTF
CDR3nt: TGTGCCAGCTCACCACTTTCGAACGCAGGGGGCAATGGCTACACCTTC

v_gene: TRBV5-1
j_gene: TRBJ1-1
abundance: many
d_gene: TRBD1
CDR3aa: CASTWTGGTEAFF
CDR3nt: TGCGCCAGCACCTGGACAGGGGGGACTGAAGCTTTCTTT

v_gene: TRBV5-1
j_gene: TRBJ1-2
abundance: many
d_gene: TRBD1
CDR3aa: CASSLIGQGDYGYTF
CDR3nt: TGCGCCAGCAGCTTGATAGGTCAGGGGGACTATGGCTACACCTTC

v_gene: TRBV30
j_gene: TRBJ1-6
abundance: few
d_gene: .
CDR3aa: CAWTDLWRRNSPLHF
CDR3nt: TGTGCCTGGACGGATTTATGGCGACGCAATTCACCCCTCCACTTT

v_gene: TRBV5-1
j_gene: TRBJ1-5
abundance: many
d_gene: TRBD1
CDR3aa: CASSLTGGKWPQHF
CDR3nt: TGCGCCAGCAGCCTGACAGGGGGGAAGTGGCCCCAGCATTTT

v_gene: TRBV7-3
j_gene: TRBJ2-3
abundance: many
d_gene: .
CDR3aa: CASTQQGSGTDTQYF
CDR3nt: TGTGCCAGCACCCAACAGGGAAGTGGCACAGATACGCAGTATTTT

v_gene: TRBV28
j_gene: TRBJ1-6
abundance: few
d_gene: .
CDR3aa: CASSLFFHRRGTSPLHF
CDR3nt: TGTGCCAGCAGTTTATTTTTCCACAGGCGGGGTACCTCACCCCTCCACTTT

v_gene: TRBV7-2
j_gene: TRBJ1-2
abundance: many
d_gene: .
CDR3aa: CASSRYGYTF
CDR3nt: TGTGCCAGCAGCCGTTATGGCTACACCTTC

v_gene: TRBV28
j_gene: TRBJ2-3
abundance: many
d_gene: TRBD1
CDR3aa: CASSSPGQGRIDTQYF
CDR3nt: TGTGCCAGCAGCTCACCGGGACAGGGGAGGATAGATACGCAGTATTTT

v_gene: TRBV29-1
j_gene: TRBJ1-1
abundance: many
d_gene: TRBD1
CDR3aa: CSVGQGTNTEAFF
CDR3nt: TGCAGCGTCGGACAGGGGACGAACACTGAAGCTTTCTTT

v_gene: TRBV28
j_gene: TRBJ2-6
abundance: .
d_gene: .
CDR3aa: CASNPDTLSGANVLTF
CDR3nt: TGTGCCAGCAACCCCGACACCCTCTCTGGGGCCAACGTCCTGACTTTC

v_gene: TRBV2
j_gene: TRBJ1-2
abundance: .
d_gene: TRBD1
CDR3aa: CASNIPGQGAYGYTF
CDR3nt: TGTGCCAGCAATATACCTGGACAGGGGGCCTATGGCTACACCTTC

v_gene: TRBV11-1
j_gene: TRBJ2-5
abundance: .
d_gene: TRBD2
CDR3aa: CASSLPGTSGYLQETQYF
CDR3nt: TGTGCCAGCAGCTTACCCGGGACTAGCGGATACCTGCAAGAGACCCAGTACTTC

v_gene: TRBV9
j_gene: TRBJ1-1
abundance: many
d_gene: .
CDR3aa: CASSVAGRGDTEAFF
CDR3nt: TGTGCCAGCAGCGTAGCTGGGCGGGGAGACACTGAAGCTTTCTTT

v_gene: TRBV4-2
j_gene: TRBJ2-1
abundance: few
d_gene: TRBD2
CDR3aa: CASSRTLAASYNEQFF
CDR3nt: TGTGCCAGCAGCCGAACCCTAGCGGCTTCCTACAATGAGCAGTTCTTC

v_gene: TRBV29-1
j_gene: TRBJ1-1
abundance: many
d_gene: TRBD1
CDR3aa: CSVSGTGDTEAFF
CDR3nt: TGCAGCGTCTCCGGGACAGGGGACACTGAAGCTTTCTTT

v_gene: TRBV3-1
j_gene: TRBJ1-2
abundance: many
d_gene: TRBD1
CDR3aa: CASSWDRANGYTF
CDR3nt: TGTGCCAGCAGCTGGGACAGGGCCAATGGCTACACCTTC

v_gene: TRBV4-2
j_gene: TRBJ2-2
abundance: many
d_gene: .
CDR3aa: CASSQADGSNTGELFF
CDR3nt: TGTGCCAGCAGCCAGGCCGACGGTAGTAATACCGGGGAGCTGTTTTTT

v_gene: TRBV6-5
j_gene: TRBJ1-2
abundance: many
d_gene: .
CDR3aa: CASSYSVATNYGYTF
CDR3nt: TGTGCCAGCAGTTACTCGGTGGCCACTAACTATGGCTACACCTTC

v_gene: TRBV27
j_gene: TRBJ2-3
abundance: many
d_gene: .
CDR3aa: CASSSHADTQYF
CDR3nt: TGTGCCAGCAGCTCGCACGCAGATACGCAGTATTTT

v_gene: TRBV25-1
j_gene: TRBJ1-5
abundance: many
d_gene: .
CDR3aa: CASAGVSNQPQHF
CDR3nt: TGTGCCAGTGCTGGGGTTAGCAATCAGCCCCAGCATTTT

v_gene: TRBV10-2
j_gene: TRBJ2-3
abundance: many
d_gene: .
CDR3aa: CASSESTRTDTQYF
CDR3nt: TGCGCCAGCAGTGAGTCGACTCGCACAGATACGCAGTATTTT

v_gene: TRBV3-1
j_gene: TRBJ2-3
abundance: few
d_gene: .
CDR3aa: CASSPWGRTDTQYF
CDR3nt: TGTGCCAGCAGCCCTTGGGGCAGAACAGATACGCAGTATTTT

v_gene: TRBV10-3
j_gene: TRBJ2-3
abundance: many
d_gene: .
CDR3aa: CAISGLGEDTQYF
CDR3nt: TGTGCCATCAGCGGTTTGGGGGAGGATACGCAGTATTTT

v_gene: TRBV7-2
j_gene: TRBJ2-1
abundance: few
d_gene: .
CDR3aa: CASGDSAYNEQFF
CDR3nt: TGTGCCAGCGGCGACTCGGCCTACAATGAGCAGTTCTTC

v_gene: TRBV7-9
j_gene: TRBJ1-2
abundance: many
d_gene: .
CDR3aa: CASLPAGTGYTF
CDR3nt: TGTGCCAGCCTTCCGGCTGGGACGGGCTACACCTTC

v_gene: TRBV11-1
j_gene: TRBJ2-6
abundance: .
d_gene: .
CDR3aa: CASSRGRGANVLTF
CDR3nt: TGTGCCAGCAGCCGAGGTAGAGGGGCCAACGTCCTGACTTTC

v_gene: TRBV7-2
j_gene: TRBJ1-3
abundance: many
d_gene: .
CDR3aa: CASSLGGSQNTIYF
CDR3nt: TGTGCCAGCAGCTTAGGGGGCAGCCAAAACACCATATATTTT

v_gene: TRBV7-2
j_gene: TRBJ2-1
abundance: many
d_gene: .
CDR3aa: CASSPVAFYNEQFF
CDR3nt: TGTGCCAGCAGCCCTGTCGCGTTCTACAATGAGCAGTTCTTC

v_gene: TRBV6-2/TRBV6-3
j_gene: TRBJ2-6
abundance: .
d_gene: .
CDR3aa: CASSRYLKPPHGTSGANVLTF
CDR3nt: TGTGCCAGCAGCCGATACCTCAAACCCCCTCATGGAACTTCTGGGGCCAACGTCCTGACTTTC

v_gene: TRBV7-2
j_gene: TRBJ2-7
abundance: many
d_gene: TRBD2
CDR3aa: CASSPSGRGYEQYF
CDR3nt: TGTGCCAGCAGCCCTAGCGGGAGAGGATACGAGCAGTACTTC

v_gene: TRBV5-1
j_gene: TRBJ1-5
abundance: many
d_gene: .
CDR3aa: CASSLVGGEGQPQHF
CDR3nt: TGCGCCAGCAGCTTGGTGGGGGGCGAGGGACAGCCCCAGCATTTT

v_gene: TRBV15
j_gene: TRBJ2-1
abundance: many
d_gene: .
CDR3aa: CATSSRTEYNEQFF
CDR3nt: TGTGCCACCAGTTCGAGGACAGAATACAATGAGCAGTTCTTC

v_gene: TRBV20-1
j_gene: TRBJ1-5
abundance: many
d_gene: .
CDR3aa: CSVGSRGQPQHF
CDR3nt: TGCAGTGTAGGGAGTCGTGGACAGCCCCAGCATTTT

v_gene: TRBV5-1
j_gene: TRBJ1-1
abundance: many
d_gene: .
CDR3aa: CASSLGPSLNTEAFF
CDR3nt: TGCGCCAGCAGCTTGGGGCCTTCACTGAACACTGAAGCTTTCTTT

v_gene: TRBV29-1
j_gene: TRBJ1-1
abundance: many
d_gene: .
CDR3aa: CSVARITEAFF
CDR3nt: TGCAGCGTTGCTAGGATCACTGAAGCTTTCTTT

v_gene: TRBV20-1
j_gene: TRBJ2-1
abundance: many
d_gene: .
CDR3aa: CSANYGGSSYNEQFF
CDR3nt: TGCAGTGCTAATTACGGCGGGTCTTCCTACAATGAGCAGTTCTTC